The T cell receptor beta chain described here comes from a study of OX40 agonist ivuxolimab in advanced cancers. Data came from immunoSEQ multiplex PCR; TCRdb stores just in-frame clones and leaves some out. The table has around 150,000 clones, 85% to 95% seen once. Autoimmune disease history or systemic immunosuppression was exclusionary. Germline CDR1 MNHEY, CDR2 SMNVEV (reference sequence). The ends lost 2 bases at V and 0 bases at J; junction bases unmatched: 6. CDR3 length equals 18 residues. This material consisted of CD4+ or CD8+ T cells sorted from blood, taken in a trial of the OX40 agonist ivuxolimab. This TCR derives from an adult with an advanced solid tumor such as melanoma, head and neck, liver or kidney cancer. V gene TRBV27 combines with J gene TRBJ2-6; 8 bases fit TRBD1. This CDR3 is CASSLRDRGGSGANVLTF. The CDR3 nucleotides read TGTGCCAGCAGTTTACGAGACAGGGGAGGCTCTGGGGCCAACGTCCTGACTTTC.